This T cell receptor (beta chain) was retrieved from a study of T cell responses to AZD1222 COVID-19 vaccine. Study-level points and caveats: Possibly, clonal diversity was underestimated; donors were largely white British and included more females.

Clones were read by immunoSEQ multiplex PCR, and TCRdb kept only the in-frame ones, dropping some. The sample consists of about 91,000 clones, approximately 91% of them appearing once. Details on this clone: No antigen is known for it.

Germline CDR1 is LGHDT and CDR2 is YNNKEL (reference sequence). This CDR3 comprises 16 residues. Trimming removed 1 base from V and 7 bases from J; junction bases left unmatched: 11. The starting material was peripheral blood, obtained on day 0 of AZD1222 vaccination. The chain carries TRBV3-1 (or the pseudogene TRBV3-2) and TRBJ1-2; TRBD1 aligns across 8 bases. The receptor comes from an adult in good health. CDR3 sequence (DNA): TGTGCCAGCAGCCAAGGACAGGGGCAGGCGACTGCTGGCTACACCTTC. Amino acid sequence: CASSQGQGQATAGYTF.